This T cell receptor beta chain was identified during a study of graft-versus-host responses after intestinal transplantation. Across the study: Each recipient received a multivisceral, liver-intestinal, or isolated intestinal graft. Following induction with anti-thymocyte globulin, all recipients were given tacrolimus and steroids for approximately 3 years. Broader study findings: Peak circulating GvH clone levels tracked with early post-transplant HvG declines. GvH clones occurred in recipient marrow; some first appeared in ileum or blood.

Repertoires were generated with immunoSEQ multiplex PCR, while TCRdb's copy carries only in-frame clones and drops some. The repertoire holds about 9,800 clones, with more than 75% as singletons. This clone came up once. Its antigen is not known. The length of the CDR3 is 13 residues. Germline CDR1 MNHEY, CDR2 SVGAGI. With 7 bases removed from V and 7 bases from J, the gap between germline ends came to 14 bases. The sequence came from a human patient who received an intestinal transplant, so some T cells may come from the graft donor. V and J are TRBV6-5 and TRBJ1-3; possibly TRBD1 for D (5 bases). Sequencing was performed on PBMCs, taken around 47 days after intestinal transplant. The CDR3 bases are TGTGCCAGCACCACGAGTGGGGCCAACACCATATATTTT. The encoded protein is CASTTSGANTIYF.